These 15 T cell receptor beta chains came from one sample sequenced in a study of blood T cell repertoires in COVID-19 (TCRdb year 2020). The library was generated by the immunoSEQ multiplex PCR assay. Here the immuneACCESS table is served through TCRdb, limited to in-frame sequences with V and J called. Missing clones are a known gap in these copies; in checked studies unresolved V genes cover under half, and the rest lacks a known reason. The sample yields 400,000 or so clones; around nine tenths were counted once. The ten largest clones take up roughly 0.76% of the sample. The source material was peripheral blood. Source of these receptors: a man younger than 30 with COVID-19, enrolled during active disease.

In the case of this clone: One junction end does not reproduce the germline sequence, and a read error may be involved. This chain uses TRBV7-7 with TRBJ2-7, with 11 nucleotides matching TRBD2. The CDR3 contains 17 residues. The germline gives CDR1 SSHAT, CDR2 FNYEAQ (reference sequence). The CDR3 loop is CASSLDGGTSGFYEQYF. CDR3 nucleotide sequence: TGTGCTAGCAGCTTAGATGGGGGGACTAGCGGTTTCTACGAGCAGTACTTC.

V is TRBV12-3 or TRBV12-4 and J is TRBJ2-5, with D unresolved. The CDR3 has 13 amino acids. Trimming pared 2 bases from V and 1 base from J, leaving 5 bases between. This CDR3 reads CASSLHSQETQYF. For the CDR3, the DNA is TGTGCCAGCAGTTTACACAGCCAAGAGACCCAGTACTTC.

This clone was seen once. The rearrangement joins TRBV30 to TRBJ1-2, with TRBD1 matching 7 bases. The V gene end was trimmed by 4 bases and the J gene end by 3 bases; junction bases not matched to a gene: 8. The CDR3 has 14 amino acids. Germline values: CDR1 GTSNPN, CDR2 SVGIG (reference sequence). DNA of the CDR3: TGTGCCTGGACACCGGGACAGACTCACTATGGCTACACCTTC. Its translation: CAWTPGQTHYGYTF. The full variable domain, completed using reference TRBV30 and TRBJ1-2, is SQTIHQWPATLVQPVGSPLSLECTVEGTSNPNLYWYRQAAGRGLQLLFYSVGIGQISSEVPQNLSASRPQDRQFILSSKKLLLSDSGFYLCAWTPGQTHYGYTFGSGTRLTVV.

The chain employs TRBV11-2 and TRBJ2-1; TRBD2 matches 11 bases. V shed 5 bases and J 7 bases; nucleotides not matched to a gene: 7. Germline assignment: CDR1 SGHAT and CDR2 FQNNGV. The CDR3 is 15 amino acids. The CDR3 coding sequence is TGTGCCAGCAGCCCCTTTAGCGGGAGGGGAAATGAGCAGTTCTTC. This gives the protein CASSPFSGRGNEQFF.

This chain links TRBV5-5 with TRBJ1-1; D possibly corresponds to TRBD1 (5 bases). The V end was cut by 2 bases, the J end by 1 base, with 9 bases between. The CDR3 is 14 amino acids. The germline V gene encodes CDR1 SGHKS and CDR2 YYEKEE (reference sequence). CDR3 residues: CASSLWGGNTEAFF. CDR3 in DNA: TGTGCCAGCAGCTTATGGGGCGGGAACACTGAAGCTTTCTTT.

The CDR3 region is CATSKTGGVETQYF. The DNA of the CDR3 is TGTGCCACCAGTAAGACAGGGGGCGTCGAGACCCAGTACTTC. The V and J genes are TRBV15 and TRBJ2-5; 10 nucleotides align to TRBD1. This CDR3 spans 14 amino acids. V was clipped by 6 bases and J by 5 bases; unmatched bases: 6. Per germline, CDR1 LNHNV and CDR2 YYDKDF (reference sequence).

This clone was detected once. V is TRBV7-9 and J is TRBJ1-2, with 8 bases that match TRBD1. V gave up 6 bases and J gave up 2 bases; unmatched junction bases: 11. CDR1 and CDR2 (germline): SEHNR, FQNEAQ (reference sequence). There are 16 residues in the CDR3. DNA for the CDR3: TGTGCCAGCAGATCAACTGGACAGGGACTAAACTATGGCTACACCTTC. Translation: CASRSTGQGLNYGYTF.

The V and J genes are TRBV30 and TRBJ2-3; D is unclear. Trimming pared 6 bases from V and 5 bases from J, leaving 15 bases between. Germline V gene sequence: CDR1 GTSNPN, CDR2 SVGIG (reference sequence). The length of the CDR3 is 13 residues. The CDR3 protein is CACNRMEGDTQYF. The CDR3 DNA sequence: TGTGCCTGCAACAGAATGGAAGGAGATACGCAGTATTTT.

The gene calls are TRBV6-5 and TRBJ2-3; 8 bases map to TRBD1. CDR1 is MNHEY, CDR2 SVGAGI, per germline. The CDR3 covers 15 residues. Trimming removed 0 bases from V and 6 bases from J; junction bases left unmatched: 5. The CDR3 reads CASSYSPGGWDTQYF. For the CDR3, the DNA is TGTGCCAGCAGTTACTCTCCAGGGGGCTGGGATACGCAGTATTTT.

In its sample, this clone was seen once. Different DNA sequences within this sample yield the same CDR3. V usage is TRBV5-4 and J usage is TRBJ2-2; D gene uncertain. V gave up 0 bases and J gave up 1 base, with 4 bases separating them. Looked up from germline, CDR1 is SGHNT and CDR2 is YYREEE (reference sequence). The CDR3 contains 14 residues. CDR3: CASSLGQNTGELFF. CDR3 sequence (DNA): TGTGCCAGCAGCTTGGGACAGAACACCGGGGAGCTGTTTTTT.

The chain is built from TRBV11-1 and TRBJ2-5, with D possibly matching TRBD2 (6 bases). The V end lost 5 bases, the J end lost 5 bases, and 21 bases lay between the germline ends. Germline loops: CDR1 SGHAT, CDR2 FQDESV (reference sequence). CDR3 size: 16 residues. Written as DNA, the CDR3 is TGTGCCAGCAGCCCCTCTGGTGGCGGGACTCTTGAGACCCAGTACTTC. It is translated as CASSPSGGGTLETQYF.

This chain connects TRBV5-1 to TRBJ2-1, with D maybe TRBD2 (7 bases). Trimming took 3 bases from V and 5 from J, leaving 15 bases between them. Germline lookup yields CDR1 SGHRS and CDR2 YFSETQ. This CDR3 contains 15 residues. The CDR3 DNA sequence: TGCGCCAGCAGCTCCAGAGGGGGAGGGAACAATGAGCAGTTCTTC. Its protein product is CASSSRGGGNNEQFF.

V is TRBV3-1 (or the pseudogene TRBV3-2) and J is TRBJ2-2, with 7 bases matching TRBD1. Germline assignment: CDR1 LGHDT and CDR2 YNNKEL (reference sequence). The CDR3 has 15 residues. Trimming removed 2 bases from V and 5 bases from J; junction bases left unmatched: 5. For the CDR3, the DNA is TGTGCCAGCAGCCAAAAGGGGGCTGGAACCGGGGAGCTGTTTTTT. It is translated as CASSQKGAGTGELFF.

The chain recombines TRBV11-2 with TRBJ1-2, with D maybe TRBD1 (5 bases). This CDR3 has 17 amino acids. The germline V gene has CDR1 SGHAT and CDR2 FQNNGV. V lost 2 bases and J lost 4, with 20 bases in between. The CDR3 spells CASSLSRVGEKIYGYTF. In DNA, the CDR3 is TGTGCCAGCAGCTTATCCCGGGTAGGGGAAAAGATCTATGGCTACACCTTC.

The rearrangement uses TRBV28 and TRBJ2-3; the match to TRBD1 covers 8 bases. The CDR3 has 13 amino acids. With V trimmed by 6 bases and J by 5 bases, 4 bases remained unmatched. From germline, CDR1 is MDHEN and CDR2 SYDVKM. This chain's CDR3 is CASRDRVLDTQYF. CDR3 DNA sequence: TGTGCCAGCAGGGACAGGGTTTTAGATACGCAGTATTTT. Variable domain in full (rest from reference TRBV28 and TRBJ2-3): DVKVTQSSRYLVKRTGEKVFLECVQDMDHENMFWYRQDPGLGLRLIYFSYDVKMKEKGDIPEGYSVSREKKERFSLILESASTNQTSMYLCASRDRVLDTQYFGPGTRLTVL.